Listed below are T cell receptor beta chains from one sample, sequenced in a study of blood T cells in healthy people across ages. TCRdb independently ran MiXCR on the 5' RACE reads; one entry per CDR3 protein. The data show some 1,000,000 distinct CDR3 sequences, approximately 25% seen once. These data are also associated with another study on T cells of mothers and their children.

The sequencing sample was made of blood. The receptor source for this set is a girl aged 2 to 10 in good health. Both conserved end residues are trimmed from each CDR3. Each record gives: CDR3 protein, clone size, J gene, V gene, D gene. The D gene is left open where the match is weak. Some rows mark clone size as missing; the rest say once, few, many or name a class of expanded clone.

cdr3_aa: ASSFGGQAQETQY
clone_size: NA
j_call: TRBJ2-5
v_call: TRBV5-1
d_call: TRBD1

cdr3_aa: ANSLRGGQETQY
clone_size: NA
j_call: TRBJ2-5
v_call: TRBV28
d_call: NA

cdr3_aa: ASSFLPAGDGSGANVLT
clone_size: few
j_call: TRBJ2-6
v_call: TRBV27
d_call: NA

cdr3_aa: SVEAGLRSYNEQS
clone_size: NA
j_call: TRBJ2-1
v_call: TRBV29-1
d_call: NA

cdr3_aa: ASSPKEGYPEAF
clone_size: few
j_call: TRBJ1-1
v_call: TRBV7-4
d_call: NA

cdr3_aa: ASSTSTSYNEQF
clone_size: NA
j_call: TRBJ2-1
v_call: TRBV9
d_call: NA

cdr3_aa: ASSADFTREQY
clone_size: NA
j_call: TRBJ2-7
v_call: TRBV9
d_call: NA

cdr3_aa: ASSPRQTDGYT
clone_size: few
j_call: TRBJ1-2
v_call: TRBV18
d_call: NA

cdr3_aa: ASSLFSGTPNYGYT
clone_size: few
j_call: TRBJ1-2
v_call: TRBV7-6
d_call: NA

cdr3_aa: ASSLSHEQF
clone_size: many
j_call: TRBJ2-1
v_call: TRBV7-9
d_call: NA

cdr3_aa: ASSLYSFSGANVLT
clone_size: NA
j_call: TRBJ2-6
v_call: TRBV5-1
d_call: NA

cdr3_aa: SVVLPGSSYNEQF
clone_size: NA
j_call: TRBJ2-1
v_call: TRBV29-1
d_call: NA

cdr3_aa: ASSFQGQTEAF
clone_size: few
j_call: TRBJ1-1
v_call: TRBV12-3/TRBV12-4
d_call: NA

cdr3_aa: ASSHGIYSGTSNTGELF
clone_size: NA
j_call: TRBJ2-2
v_call: TRBV3-1
d_call: TRBD2

cdr3_aa: SVDRPPGANVLT
clone_size: NA
j_call: TRBJ2-6
v_call: TRBV29-1
d_call: NA

cdr3_aa: ATSDSSYLAGEGTDTQY
clone_size: NA
j_call: TRBJ2-3
v_call: TRBV24-1
d_call: TRBD2

cdr3_aa: ASSLAGQALGAPLH
clone_size: few
j_call: TRBJ1-6
v_call: TRBV7-9
d_call: TRBD1

cdr3_aa: SVAYTGGFNEQY
clone_size: few
j_call: TRBJ2-7
v_call: TRBV29-1
d_call: TRBD1

cdr3_aa: ATSRDYPSGANVLT
clone_size: few
j_call: TRBJ2-6
v_call: TRBV15
d_call: NA

cdr3_aa: ASSFRTTYGYT
clone_size: few
j_call: TRBJ1-2
v_call: TRBV28
d_call: NA

cdr3_aa: ASSPQLQGTGETQY
clone_size: once
j_call: TRBJ2-5
v_call: TRBV9
d_call: TRBD1

cdr3_aa: SVGQGLDKNIQY
clone_size: NA
j_call: TRBJ2-4
v_call: TRBV29-1
d_call: TRBD1

cdr3_aa: ASSSVLAAYEQY
clone_size: NA
j_call: TRBJ2-7
v_call: TRBV5-1
d_call: NA

cdr3_aa: ASRSGTIKNEKLF
clone_size: NA
j_call: TRBJ1-4
v_call: TRBV12-3/TRBV12-4
d_call: NA

cdr3_aa: SAKKPGQRLGETQY
clone_size: NA
j_call: TRBJ2-5
v_call: TRBV20-1
d_call: TRBD1

cdr3_aa: ASSFGQAAQPQH
clone_size: few
j_call: TRBJ1-5
v_call: TRBV6-5
d_call: TRBD1

cdr3_aa: AITRGPGSYEQY
clone_size: few
j_call: NA
v_call: TRBV6-2/TRBV6-3
d_call: NA

cdr3_aa: ASSLTGLGYEQY
clone_size: NA
j_call: NA
v_call: TRBV12-3/TRBV12-4
d_call: NA

cdr3_aa: ASSTGLAGDLKNEQF
clone_size: NA
j_call: TRBJ2-1
v_call: TRBV7-2
d_call: TRBD2

cdr3_aa: ASALKGQGFDEQF
clone_size: NA
j_call: TRBJ2-1
v_call: TRBV5-1
d_call: TRBD1

cdr3_aa: ASGLGTGRNQPQH
clone_size: NA
j_call: TRBJ1-5
v_call: TRBV12-5
d_call: TRBD1

cdr3_aa: ASSLKTVSSYT
clone_size: few
j_call: TRBJ1-2
v_call: TRBV28
d_call: NA

cdr3_aa: ASSQGRGSGNTIY
clone_size: few
j_call: TRBJ1-3
v_call: TRBV4-2
d_call: NA

cdr3_aa: SATGPLYNGQF
clone_size: NA
j_call: TRBJ2-1
v_call: TRBV29-1
d_call: NA

cdr3_aa: ASSDRRDTDTQY
clone_size: many
j_call: TRBJ2-3
v_call: TRBV9
d_call: NA

cdr3_aa: ASSLNGELF
clone_size: many
j_call: TRBJ2-2
v_call: TRBV5-1
d_call: NA

cdr3_aa: ASSVVPEETQY
clone_size: few
j_call: TRBJ2-5
v_call: TRBV9
d_call: NA

cdr3_aa: SSYPEGQDYGYT
clone_size: NA
j_call: TRBJ1-2
v_call: TRBV29-1
d_call: TRBD1

cdr3_aa: ASEETVSYEQY
clone_size: few
j_call: TRBJ2-7
v_call: TRBV7-9
d_call: NA

cdr3_aa: ASSFWDTSGGTSTDTQY
clone_size: NA
j_call: TRBJ2-3
v_call: TRBV27
d_call: TRBD2

cdr3_aa: ASRLLETQY
clone_size: NA
j_call: TRBJ2-5
v_call: TRBV11-2
d_call: NA